This is a list of T cell receptor beta chains from one sample in a study of OX40 agonist ivuxolimab in advanced cancers. Data came from immunoSEQ multiplex PCR; TCRdb stores just in-frame clones and leaves some out. The table records around 92,000 clones, roughly 95% of them present only once. The sequencing here drew on CD4+ or CD8+ T cells sorted from blood, taken in a trial of the OX40 agonist ivuxolimab. The origin of the receptors is an adult with an advanced solid tumor such as melanoma, head and neck, liver or kidney cancer. Each CDR3 is given with its conserved first and last residue. The D gene is left open where the match is weak. Rows may omit the clone size; those that give it use once, few, many or a size class.

clone_size j_call d_call v_call cdr3_aa cdr3_nt
- TRBJ1-1 TRBD1 TRBV7-8 CASSPPRDRGENTEAFF TGTGCCAGCAGCCCGCCCCGGGACAGGGGGGAGAACACTGAAGCTTTCTTT
- TRBJ2-1 TRBD2 TRBV4-1 CASSLHIRRLAGGPNEQFF TGCGCCAGCAGCCTACATATTCGAAGACTAGCGGGGGGGCCCAATGAGCAGTTCTTC
few TRBJ2-3 TRBD1 TRBV7-2 CASSLQGSRTDTQYF TGTGCCAGCAGTTTACAGGGGTCCCGCACAGATACGCAGTATTTT
- TRBJ2-3 - TRBV21-1 CASSNVRTHARTPTDTQYF TGTGCCAGCAGCAATGTGAGGACTCATGCCCGAACGCCCACAGATACGCAGTATTTT
- TRBJ2-7 - TRBV5-4 CASSQDRVFTYEQYF TGCGCCAGCAGCCAAGATCGAGTCTTTACCTACGAGCAGTACTTC
- TRBJ2-7 - TRBV5-6 CASRPRVSYEQYF TGTGCCAGCAGGCCCAGGGTCTCCTACGAGCAGTACTTC
- TRBJ2-5 TRBD1 TRBV4-1 CASSPGQGAETQYF TGCGCCAGCAGCCCGGGACAGGGGGCTGAGACCCAGTACTTC
- TRBJ2-3 - TRBV6-5 CASSSPGPRNTQYF TGTGCCAGCAGTTCTCCGGGACCCCGAAATACGCAGTATTTT
- TRBJ2-6 - TRBV4-1 CASSQDRRGTGANVLTF TGCGCCAGCAGCCAAGATCGGCGGGGTACTGGGGCCAACGTCCTGACTTTC
- TRBJ1-1 - TRBV19 CASSIELGQTMNTEAFF TGTGCCAGTAGTATTGAGTTGGGACAAACCATGAACACTGAAGCTTTCTTT
few TRBJ1-5 - TRBV6-5 CASSTGRISNQPQHF TGTGCCAGCAGCACCGGGAGGATCAGCAATCAGCCCCAGCATTTT
- TRBJ1-3 - TRBV5-1 CASSLAEGTGNTIYF TGCGCCAGCAGCTTGGCCGAGGGGACTGGAAACACCATATATTTT
- TRBJ1-4 - TRBV9 CASSVAGAGNEKLFF TGTGCCAGCAGCGTAGCAGGGGCAGGTAATGAAAAACTGTTTTTT
- TRBJ2-7 - TRBV7-6 CASSLEDEQYF TGTGCCAGCAGCTTAGAAGACGAGCAGTACTTC
- TRBJ2-7 TRBD1 TRBV7-2 CASSPDRGYEQYF TGTGCCAGCAGCCCCGACAGGGGCTACGAGCAGTACTTC
- TRBJ2-7 TRBD1 TRBV7-9 CASRADRGYEQYF TGTGCCAGCAGGGCGGACAGGGGGTACGAGCAGTACTTC
- TRBJ2-1 - TRBV7-2 CASSLLGMSSYNEQFF TGTGCCAGCAGCTTATTGGGGATGTCCTCCTACAATGAGCAGTTCTTC
- TRBJ2-2 - TRBV27 CASPFHPTANTGELFF TGTGCCAGTCCCTTTCACCCAACCGCGAACACCGGGGAGCTGTTTTTT
- TRBJ1-1 TRBD1 TRBV18 CASSPQGVRPEAFF TGTGCCAGCTCACCGCAGGGGGTAAGGCCTGAAGCTTTCTTT
- TRBJ1-2 - TRBV19 CASSVALATLLNYGYTF TGTGCCAGTAGTGTGGCTTTGGCGACTCTCCTTAACTATGGCTACACCTTC
once TRBJ1-3 - TRBV4-1 CASSRSGSTVGNTIYF TGCGCCAGCAGTAGAAGTGGAAGTACGGTCGGAAACACCATATATTTT
- TRBJ2-1 - TRBV19 CASKASREQFF TGTGCCAGTAAGGCCTCACGGGAGCAGTTCTTC
once TRBJ1-6 TRBD1 TRBV5-1 CASSDPGQGASPLHF TGCGCCAGCAGCGACCCGGGACAGGGGGCCTCACCCCTCCACTTT
- TRBJ2-1 - TRBV6-6 CASSYGLAGANEQFF TGTGCCAGCAGTTACGGGCTAGCCGGGGCGAATGAGCAGTTCTTC
- TRBJ1-1 TRBD1 TRBV18 CASSPLDRAGGTEAFF TGTGCCAGCTCACCCTTGGACAGGGCCGGGGGGACTGAAGCTTTCTTT
- TRBJ1-1 - TRBV7-2 CASKSGGHTEAFF TGTGCCAGCAAAAGTGGGGGCCACACTGAAGCTTTCTTT
- TRBJ2-7 TRBD1 TRBV19 CASSIRAPGPNRGYEQYF TGTGCCAGTAGTATTCGAGCCCCGGGGCCTAACAGGGGGTACGAGCAGTACTTC
- TRBJ2-7 TRBD1 TRBV2 CASSGGQGVHEQYF TGTGCCAGCAGTGGGGGACAGGGAGTCCACGAGCAGTACTTC
- TRBJ1-2 - TRBV5-8 CASSLESGSWDGYTF TGTGCCAGCAGCTTGGAGTCGGGAAGTTGGGATGGCTACACCTTC
- TRBJ1-1 TRBD1 TRBV30 CAWTWTGARTEAFF TGTGCCTGGACTTGGACAGGGGCGCGGACTGAAGCTTTCTTT
- TRBJ1-4 - TRBV7-9 CASSGRGGTNEKLFF TGTGCCAGCAGCGGACGAGGGGGAACTAATGAAAAACTGTTTTTT
- TRBJ1-2 - TRBV5-4 CASSSGGGLGYTF TGTGCCAGCAGCTCCGGAGGGGGGCTTGGCTACACCTTC
- TRBJ1-1 - TRBV20-1 CSAIMRGEAFF TGCAGTGCCATTATGCGCGGTGAAGCTTTCTTT
- TRBJ2-7 - TRBV28 CASSASGYEQYF TGTGCCAGCAGTGCCAGCGGATACGAGCAGTACTTC